One and the same sample provided the 32 T cell receptor beta chains below, sequenced in a study of a mutant IDH1 vaccine in newly diagnosed glioma. TCRdb's table, derived via immunoSEQ multiplex PCR, lists solely in-frame clones and lacks some. The profile covers approximately 79,000 clones, with approximately 85% appearing a single time and approximately 0.8% taken by the ten largest. The antigens for these receptors are not known. Specified time point: week 23, last vaccination. Topical imiquimod accompanied each vaccine dose, which consisted of 300 ug of mutant IDH1 20-mer peptide. Sequenced here: PBMCs, sampled from a glioma patient whose treatment included an IDH1 peptide vaccine. These receptors came from a woman in her forties or fifties with glioma.

This clone is a singleton in its sample. The CDR3 DNA is TGTGCCAGCAGCTTAGTGGGCAGGGGGCCCCAAGAGACCCAGTACTTC. It encodes CASSLVGRGPQETQYF. This chain uses TRBV7-8 with TRBJ2-5, with TRBD1 identical over 8 bases. The CDR3 contains 16 residues. J gave up 1 base and V 1 base, and 5 bases lay outside the gene matches. CDR1 is SGHVS and CDR2 is FQNEAQ in the germline V gene.

This sequence joins TRBV11-2 and TRBJ2-2; 7 bases map to TRBD2. V was clipped by 1 base and J by 7 bases; unmatched bases: 12. This CDR3 is 17 amino acids long. Looked up from germline, CDR1 is SGHAT and CDR2 is FQNNGV. The DNA for the CDR3 is TGTGCCAGCAGCTTAGGAAAGCTCGGACTAGTAGTCGGGGAGCTGTTTTTT. Its protein product is CASSLGKLGLVVGELFF. The whole variable domain, filled in from reference TRBV11-2 and TRBJ2-2, reads EAGVAQSPRYKIIEKRQSVAFWCNPISGHATLYWYQQILGQGPKLLIQFQNNGVVDDSQLPKDRFSAERLKGVDSTLKIQPAKLEDSAVYLCASSLGKLGLVVGELFFGEGSRLTVL.

The chain combines TRBV6-5 with TRBJ1-5; TRBD1 might be the D (5 bases). Trimming shortened V by 5 bases and J by 4 bases, and 15 bases separated the two germline ends. Germline-derived CDR1 and CDR2 are MNHEY and SVGAGI. This CDR3 has 15 residues. CDR3 sequence (DNA): TGTGCCAGCAGTCACCGGGACGCAACTAATCAGCCCCAGCATTTT. The encoded protein is CASSHRDATNQPQHF.

The CDR3 DNA reads TGCGCCAGCAGCTTGGCCCCGACAGGGGCTAATGAAAAACTGTTTTTT. This gives the protein CASSLAPTGANEKLFF. J is TRBJ1-4 and V is TRBV5-1; 8 positions agree with TRBD1. Germline CDR1 and CDR2: SGHRS and YFSETQ. V was pared by 0 bases and J by 3 bases, with 4 bases of the junction left unmatched. The CDR3 loop spans 16 amino acids.

This clone has a single count. CDR3 sequence (DNA): TGTGCCAGCAAGTCACGGCCGAGCGGGACTAGCGGGAGGTGCTCCTACGAGCAGTACTTC. Translated, it gives CASKSRPSGTSGRCSYEQYF. V usage is TRBV6-4 and J usage is TRBJ2-5; the match to TRBD2 covers 15 bases. The J call may not be correct, given that the DNA end is closer to TRBJ2-7. CDR3 size: 20 residues. Germline V gives CDR1 MRHNA, CDR2 SNTAGT.

The chain uses TRBV27 and TRBJ1-2; no reliable D call. The CDR3 is made up of 14 amino acids. Trimming took off 6 bases at V and 3 bases at J, with 14 bases between the two ends. CDR1 is MNHEY and CDR2 is SMNVEV in the germline V gene (reference sequence). DNA for the CDR3: TGTGCCAGCAGAAACTGGCAAGGAGACTATGGCTACACCTTC. Its protein product is CASRNWQGDYGYTF.

The V gene is TRBV5-1, the J gene TRBJ2-2, with 9 bases that match TRBD1. With V trimmed by 2 bases and J by 5 bases, 7 bases remained unmatched. This CDR3 spans 16 amino acids. The germline gives CDR1 SGHRS, CDR2 YFSETQ. CDR3 amino acids: CASSFQPGQGTGELFF. The CDR3 DNA sequence: TGCGCCAGCAGCTTTCAACCGGGACAGGGAACCGGGGAGCTGTTTTTT. The complete variable domain, with remaining parts taken from reference TRBV5-1 and TRBJ2-2, reads KAGVTQTPRYLIKTRGQQVTLSCSPISGHRSVSWYQQTPGQGLQFLFEYFSETQRNKGNFPGRFSGRQFSNSRSEMNVSTLELGDSALYLCASSFQPGQGTGELFFGEGSRLTVL.

The chain carries TRBV10-3 and TRBJ2-7; 8 bases are a match to TRBD2. The CDR3 consists of 18 residues. Germline V gives CDR1 ENHRY, CDR2 SYGVKD. V trimming: 3 bases; J trimming: 6 bases; junction bases outside the gene matches: 19. DNA of the CDR3: TGTGCCATCAGTGATCCCGCGAAAGCGGGAGACACTATATTCGAGCAGTACTTC. This gives the protein CAISDPAKAGDTIFEQYF.

The genes are TRBV2 and TRBJ2-2, with TRBD1 as a possible D gene (6 bases). Per the germline V gene, CDR1 is SNHLY and CDR2 is FYNNEI. The V end was cut by 0 bases, the J end by 6 bases, with 23 bases between. This CDR3 spans 19 amino acids. The CDR3 nucleotides are TGTGCCAGCAGTGAAGCGAAACAGGGACGGGCAGTCAGGGCCGGGGAGCTGTTTTTT. As protein: CASSEAKQGRAVRAGELFF. Together with reference TRBV2 and TRBJ2-2, the CDR3 gives the full variable domain: EPEVTQTPSHQVTQMGQEVILRCVPISNHLYFYWYRQILGQKVEFLVSFYNNEISEKSEIFDDQFSVERPDGSNFTLKIRSTKLEDSAMYFCASSEAKQGRAVRAGELFFGEGSRLTVL.

This chain connects TRBV19 to TRBJ1-2, with D uncertain. Looked up from germline, CDR1 is LNHDA and CDR2 is SQIVND (reference sequence). V dropped 3 bases and J dropped 2 bases, with 13 bases sitting between them. The CDR3 extends over 15 amino acids. As DNA, the CDR3 is TGTGCCAGTAGTATTCTACTGGGCCGGAACTATGGCTACACCTTC. It translates to CASSILLGRNYGYTF. Together with reference TRBV19 and TRBJ1-2, the CDR3 gives the full variable domain: DGGITQSPKYLFRKEGQNVTLSCEQNLNHDAMYWYRQDPGQGLRLIYYSQIVNDFQKGDIAEGYSVSREKKESFPLTVTSAQKNPTAFYLCASSILLGRNYGYTFGSGTRLTVV.

The chain recombines TRBV29-1 with TRBJ2-7, with D uncertain. In germline, CDR1 is SQVTM, CDR2 ANQGSEA. V gave up 7 bases and J gave up 4 bases, with 14 bases separating them. The CDR3 has 12 residues. This chain's CDR3 is CSGSDPTYEQYF. Here the CDR3 DNA reads TGCAGCGGGAGCGACCCAACTTACGAGCAGTACTTC.

The V call is TRBV5-1, the J call TRBJ2-7; 13 nucleotides agree with TRBD2. Germline V lookup: CDR1 SGHRS, CDR2 YFSETQ. This CDR3 has 16 residues. With 4 bases clipped from V and 2 bases from J, the junction kept 6 bases outside the gene matches. The CDR3 region has the DNA TGCGCCAGCAGCACCGGGACTAGCGGGGCTCCCTACGAGCAGTACTTC. Residues: CASSTGTSGAPYEQYF.

The rearrangement links TRBV7-3 to TRBJ2-3, with 8 bases fitting TRBD2. The CDR3 has 19 amino acids. CDR1 is SGHTA and CDR2 is FQGTGA in the germline V gene. Trimming cost V 5 bases and J 0 bases; bases outside gene matches: 16. The CDR3 spells CASSPITSGVPSSTDTQYF. The CDR3 DNA sequence: TGTGCCAGCAGCCCCATTACTAGCGGAGTCCCCTCTAGCACAGATACGCAGTATTTT. Supplemented by reference TRBV7-3 and TRBJ2-3, the full variable domain reads GAGVSQTPSNKVTEKGKYVELRCDPISGHTALYWYRQSLGQGPEFLIYFQGTGAADDSGLPNDRFFAVRPEGSVSTLKIQRTERGDSAVYLCASSPITSGVPSSTDTQYFGPGTRLTVL.

The V and J genes are TRBV5-1 and TRBJ2-1, with 9 bases that match TRBD2. Looked up from germline, CDR1 is SGHRS and CDR2 is YFSETQ. J gave up 6 bases and V 4 bases, and 5 bases lay outside the gene matches. The length of the CDR3 is 14 residues. In DNA, the CDR3 is TGCGCCAGCAGCCTCCTAGCGGGACCCAATGAGCAGTTCTTC. It encodes CASSLLAGPNEQFF. Full variable domain (rest looked up from reference TRBV5-1 and TRBJ2-1): KAGVTQTPRYLIKTRGQQVTLSCSPISGHRSVSWYQQTPGQGLQFLFEYFSETQRNKGNFPGRFSGRQFSNSRSEMNVSTLELGDSALYLCASSLLAGPNEQFFGPGTRLTVL.

On this clone: Other DNA sequences within the sample encode an identical CDR3. The J gene is TRBJ1-3, the V gene TRBV5-1; no clear D gene. CDR1 is SGHRS and CDR2 is YFSETQ in the germline V gene. The CDR3 loop spans 14 amino acids. V shed 3 bases and J shed 0 bases, with 7 bases lying between them. This CDR3 is CASSSAGSGNTIYF. In DNA form, the CDR3 reads TGCGCCAGCAGCTCAGCTGGCTCTGGAAACACCATATATTTT.

The chain links TRBV19 to TRBJ2-1; 16 nucleotides agree with TRBD2. CDR1 LNHDA and CDR2 SQIVND come from the germline V gene (reference sequence). CDR3 size: 18 residues. V was pared by 0 bases and J by 5 bases, with 4 bases of the junction left unmatched. CDR3 region: CASSIERGTSGRDNEQFF. CDR3 nucleotide sequence: TGTGCCAGTAGTATAGAGAGGGGGACTAGCGGGAGGGACAATGAGCAGTTCTTC.

The rearrangement uses TRBV5-4 and TRBJ1-2, with D possibly TRBD1 on 5 matching bases. This CDR3 is built from 15 residues. The V and J ends lost 0 bases and 6 bases respectively, with 15 bases between them. Germline V CDR1 and CDR2: SGHNT, YYREEE (reference sequence). As DNA, the CDR3 is TGTGCCAGCAGCTTGGCCAGAGGAGGGGATCATGGCTACACCTTC. Translating it yields CASSLARGGDHGYTF.

This clone was observed once. The chain has TRBV29-1 and TRBJ1-2; D unclear. The germline V gene has CDR1 SQVTM and CDR2 ANQGSEA. CDR3 length: 12 residues. Trimming stripped 8 bases from V and 7 bases from J, with 17 bases between. CDR3 in DNA: TGCAGCCTCGGAGAGGCCCCAAGTGGCTACACCTTC. It codes for CSLGEAPSGYTF.

This chain joins TRBV4-1 and TRBJ2-2; 9 bases agree with TRBD1. This CDR3 spans 18 amino acids. Germline CDR1 MGHRA, CDR2 YSYEKL. The ends lost 2 bases at V and 3 bases at J; junction bases unmatched: 10. The CDR3 nucleotides are TGCGCCAGCAGCCAATCGCCGGGACAGGGTTTGGACACCGGGGAGCTGTTTTTT. It is translated as CASSQSPGQGLDTGELFF.

This clone was observed a single time. The chain carries TRBV7-9 and TRBJ2-1; D is possibly TRBD2 (6 bases). CDR1 SEHNR and CDR2 FQNEAQ come from the germline V gene (reference sequence). The germline V and J ends were trimmed by 4 bases and 4 bases, with 14 bases remaining between them. The CDR3 is 15 residues long. CDR3 sequence (DNA): TGTGCCAGCAGCTCCCCCGGGAGAGGTTACAATGAGCAGTTCTTC. It yields the protein CASSSPGRGYNEQFF.

The V call is TRBV5-1, the J call TRBJ1-4, with TRBD1 matching over 8 bases. The CDR3 is made up of 15 amino acids. V shed 4 bases, J shed 6 bases, and the junction held 8 bases outside the gene matches. Germline V CDR1 and CDR2: SGHRS, YFSETQ. CDR3 residues: CASSPGTGRDEKLFF. Written as DNA, the CDR3 is TGCGCCAGCAGCCCCGGGACAGGACGGGATGAAAAACTGTTTTTT.

The chain carries TRBV5-1 and TRBJ2-1; tentative D call: TRBD1 (6 bases). V dropped 3 bases and J dropped 4 bases, with 14 bases sitting between them. Germline lookup yields CDR1 SGHRS and CDR2 YFSETQ. CDR3 length: 15 amino acids. The CDR3 reads CASSSRSTGYNEQFF. The CDR3 DNA is TGCGCCAGCAGCTCCCGCTCCACAGGGTACAATGAGCAGTTCTTC.

This chain uses TRBV19 with TRBJ1-5; D is perhaps TRBD1 (6 bases). Germline V gene sequence: CDR1 LNHDA, CDR2 SQIVND (reference sequence). This CDR3 comprises 15 residues. With 2 bases removed from V and 5 bases from J, the gap between germline ends came to 13 bases. The CDR3 sequence is CASSISRGPYQPQHF. CDR3 DNA: TGTGCCAGTAGTATAAGCAGGGGTCCGTATCAGCCCCAGCATTTT.

The gene calls are TRBV9 and TRBJ1-4; 7 nucleotides agree with TRBD1. V was pared by 3 bases and J by 3 bases, with 5 bases of the junction left unmatched. CDR3 length: 15 residues. Germline CDR1 is SGDLS and CDR2 is YYNGEE. The chain's CDR3 is CASSEGAVANEKLFF. CDR3 DNA: TGTGCCAGCAGCGAGGGGGCGGTGGCTAATGAAAAACTGTTTTTT.

The chain uses TRBV5-1 and TRBJ2-6; D is uncertain. CDR1 and CDR2 (germline): SGHRS, YFSETQ. Between the trimmed V and J ends, which lost 0 bases and 0 bases, there was a span of 7 bases. This CDR3 region has 16 residues. CDR3 protein: CASSLEFPSGANVLTF. The CDR3 DNA reads TGCGCCAGCAGCTTGGAGTTTCCCTCTGGGGCCAACGTCCTGACTTTC. Looking up the rest from reference TRBV5-1 and TRBJ2-6 gives the full variable domain: KAGVTQTPRYLIKTRGQQVTLSCSPISGHRSVSWYQQTPGQGLQFLFEYFSETQRNKGNFPGRFSGRQFSNSRSEMNVSTLELGDSALYLCASSLEFPSGANVLTFGAGSRLTVL.

V usage is TRBV5-1 and J usage is TRBJ2-3; 7 nucleotides align to TRBD2. The CDR3 totals 15 residues. Germline V gene lookup returns CDR1 SGHRS and CDR2 YFSETQ. The V gene end was trimmed by 3 bases and the J gene end by 6 bases; junction bases not matched to a gene: 10. The CDR3 DNA reads as TGCGCCAGCAGCTACGGGACTACCCGGGGCGATACGCAGTATTTT. Translated: CASSYGTTRGDTQYF.

The chain is built from TRBV9 and TRBJ2-1; 9 positions agree with TRBD2. V shed 4 bases and J 6 bases; nucleotides not matched to a gene: 14. Germline lookup yields CDR1 SGDLS and CDR2 YYNGEE. The CDR3 is 17 amino acids. The CDR3 reads CASSYHTELAGFNEQFF. Written as DNA, the CDR3 is TGTGCCAGCAGCTACCACACGGAGCTAGCGGGATTCAATGAGCAGTTCTTC.

The rearrangement joins TRBV29-1 to TRBJ2-1; 7 nucleotides agree with TRBD1. The germline gives CDR1 SQVTM, CDR2 ANQGSEA. The length of the CDR3 is 11 residues. V dropped 7 bases and J dropped 6; count of bases not matched to a gene: 3. CDR3 sequence (DNA): TGCAGCGCCGGGGACAGCAATGAGCAGTTCTTC. This gives the protein CSAGDSNEQFF.

DNA of the CDR3: TGCAGCGTTGGGGAGAATAGCAATCAGCCCCAGCATTTT. Amino acid sequence: CSVGENSNQPQHF. The V call is TRBV29-1, the J call TRBJ1-5; no definite D call. This CDR3 contains 13 residues. CDR1 and CDR2 from the germline V gene are SQVTM and ANQGSEA. The ends were cut back, 4 bases at V and 0 bases at J, with 7 bases in the middle.

The chain combines TRBV5-1 with TRBJ2-5, with TRBD2 identical over 7 bases. The CDR3 contains 14 residues. Per the germline V gene, CDR1 is SGHRS and CDR2 is YFSETQ. J lost 6 bases, V lost 0 bases, and 5 bases had no gene match. The CDR3: CASSLGTSRQTQYF. The CDR3 DNA reads as TGCGCCAGCAGCTTGGGGACTAGTAGGCAGACCCAGTACTTC.

V gene TRBV6-1 combines with J gene TRBJ2-5; perhaps TRBD2 as D (5 bases). Trimming stripped 2 bases from V and 3 bases from J, with 10 bases between. CDR1 and CDR2 from the germline V gene are MNHNS and SASEGT. The CDR3 length is 14 residues. CDR3 region: CASSEYNGKETQYF. The CDR3 nucleotides read TGTGCCAGCAGTGAATATAACGGGAAAGAGACCCAGTACTTC.

V and J are TRBV6-1 and TRBJ1-5; no reliable D call. Germline-derived CDR1 and CDR2 are MNHNS and SASEGT. The CDR3 runs to 14 residues. V shed 3 bases and J shed 2 bases, with 8 bases lying between them. DNA of the CDR3: TGTGCCAGCAGTGAGATCGCCCGCAATCAGCCCCAGCATTTT. This gives the protein CASSEIARNQPQHF.